This T cell receptor beta chain was identified in a study of T cells in Graves' hyperthyroidism and ophthalmopathy. Study outcomes and limitations: Ophthalmopathy and stable hyperthyroidism were told apart by a 13 V-J model. Most clonotypes expanded in thyroid above 0.001 were likewise present in blood.

TCR beta CDR3 region amplification was performed from RNA transcripts. A first-round RT-PCR of the TCR CDR3 used the HTBI primer set. TCRdb reprocessed the multiplex PCR reads with MiXCR, giving one entry per CDR3 protein. The sample has 610,000 or so distinct CDR3 sequences, about 45% seen once; the top ten hold more than 7.5%. This clonotype was recorded many times. What it binds is unknown. The clonotype comes from a woman under 30 with Graves' hyperthyroidism. The specimen sequenced was peripheral blood or thyroid tissue (not recorded which).

The CDR3 protein is CSARAAEEQYF. The CDR3 bases are TGCAGTGCTAGAGCCGCCGAAGAGCAGTACTTC. The J gene is TRBJ2-7, the V gene TRBV20-1; D gene ambiguous. CDR1 DFQATT and CDR2 SNEGSKA come from the germline V gene (reference sequence). Trimming shortened V by 1 base and J by 7 bases, and 8 bases separated the two germline ends. This CDR3 contains 11 residues.